This T cell receptor beta chain originates from a study of blood T cell repertoires in COVID-19. Study summary: Donors in the United States, Italy and Spain gave samples during acute or convalescent COVID-19. T cells, B-cell-depleted T cells, or PBMCs provided the cDNA or gDNA that served as material.

In the study's own analysis: Estimation of nucleated cell counts relied on the amplification of reference gene primers. Profiling relied on immunoSEQ multiplex PCR, and the TCRdb table lists in-frame clones only, not all of them. That table gives V, J and clone size, and the DNA gave D and trimming. The repertoire holds 120,000 to 150,000 clones, with about 88% as singletons. V trimming: 9 bases; J trimming: 2 bases; junction bases outside the gene matches: 18. The CDR3 runs 19 residues. Germline CDR1 LNHDA, CDR2 SQIVND (reference sequence). The clonotype comes from a human donor in a cohort sampled during active COVID-19. The chain employs TRBV19 and TRBJ2-3; 12 bases align to TRBD1. The sequenced sample consisted of peripheral blood. The CDR3 protein is CASSPGQGAGGGYTDTQYF. CDR3 in DNA: TGTGCCAGCTCACCGGGACAGGGGGCAGGCGGGGGGTACACAGATACGCAGTATTTT.